The 14 T cell receptor beta chains below were found in one sample sequenced in a study of Graves' ophthalmopathy and Graves' hyperthyroidism (dated by TCRdb to the late 2010s). Sequencing was carried out with an Illumina HiSeq 2000. For repertoire sequencing, the TCR beta CDR3 regions were amplified from RNA transcripts. HTBI primers and the Qiagen OneStep RT-PCR kit were used in a first-round RT-PCR, which was followed by a second-round multiplex PCR, size selection and purification. TCRdb reprocessed the public reads (quality trimming at Q25 with fastp, clone calling with MiXCR) and kept in-frame beta chains. CDR3 protein sequences are deduplicated, and each keeps its most common genes and DNA. The sample profile shows around 1,000,000 distinct CDR3 sequences; about 35% of them were found once. In total, the top ten clones hold 11% of the sample. Source material: peripheral blood or thyroid tissue (not recorded which). Receptors originate from an adult man with Graves' hyperthyroidism.

This clonotype was observed many times. The gene calls are TRBV14 and TRBJ1-6; D remains unclear. V lost 4 bases and J 7 bases, leaving 8 bases between the germline ends. This CDR3 is built from 13 residues. Germline V lookup: CDR1 SGHDN, CDR2 FVKESK. Written as DNA, the CDR3 is TGTGCCAGCAGCCTACTACTGAATTCACCCCTCCACTTT. This encodes CASSLLLNSPLHF. Looking up the rest from reference TRBV14 and TRBJ1-6 gives the full variable domain: EAGVTQFPSHSVIEKGQTVTLRCDPISGHDNLYWYRRVMGKEIKFLLHFVKESKQDESGMPNNRFLAERTGGTYSTLKVQPAELEDSGVYFCASSLLLNSPLHFGNGTRLTVT.

This clonotype was detected many times. The chain joins TRBV3-1 to TRBJ1-2; weak D call: TRBD1 (5 bases). The germline V gene has CDR1 LGHDT and CDR2 YNNKEL (reference sequence). The CDR3 runs to 14 residues. V lost 0 bases and J lost 7, with 12 bases in between. The CDR3 region is CASSQEGERGGYTF. CDR3 DNA sequence: TGTGCCAGCAGCCAAGAGGGGGAGCGGGGTGGCTACACCTTC.

V usage is TRBV2 and J usage is TRBJ2-7, with D perhaps TRBD2 (5 bases). Germline CDR1 reads SNHLY; CDR2 reads FYNNEI. V was clipped by 9 bases and J by 1 base, with 13 bases between them. This CDR3 comprises 13 residues. The CDR3 spells CASEGDGSYEQYF. CDR3 nucleotides: TGTGCCAGTGAGGGCGACGGATCCTACGAGCAGTACTTC. The full variable domain, with the rest looked up from reference TRBV2 and TRBJ2-7, is EPEVTQTPSHQVTQMGQEVILRCVPISNHLYFYWYRQILGQKVEFLVSFYNNEISEKSEIFDDQFSVERPDGSNFTLKIRSTKLEDSAMYFCASEGDGSYEQYFGPGTRLTVT.

The rearrangement joins TRBV6-2 or TRBV6-3 to TRBJ1-6; D gene unclear. The V gene's germline CDR1 is MNHEY and CDR2 SVGEGT. The CDR3 loop spans 13 amino acids. Trimming left V 10 bases short and J 5 bases short, with 12 bases between. CDR3: CATQKSHNSPLHF. For the CDR3, the DNA is TGTGCCACACAGAAATCTCATAATTCACCCCTCCACTTT.

Concerning this clonotype itself: One end of the junction does not line up with germline, which may come from a read error. The rearrangement uses TRBV19 and TRBJ2-6; D might be TRBD1 (6 bases). CDR1 and CDR2 (germline): LNHDA, SQIVND (reference sequence). The CDR3 is 16 residues long. CDR3 amino acids: CASSRHRASGANVLTF. CDR3 bases: TGTGCCAGCAGTAGGCACAGGGCCTCTGGGGCCAACGTCCTGACTTTC.

This clonotype was detected once. This could be a read error, since a much larger clone is one nucleotide away. The chain combines TRBV4-3 with TRBJ1-1; D gene uncertain. The CDR3 has 14 amino acids. Germline V gene data show CDR1 as LGHNA and CDR2 as YSLEER. V lost 1 base to trimming and J lost 6 bases, with 12 bases between them. CDR3 DNA: TGCGCCAGCAGCCAAGGTTCTAGAGGGCCTGAAGCTTTCTTT. This gives the protein CASSQGSRGPEAFF.

The chain uses TRBV4-1 and TRBJ1-1, with a possible D match to TRBD1 (5 bases). Per germline, CDR1 MGHRA and CDR2 YSYEKL. V was shortened by 4 bases and J by 7 bases, with 13 bases between the two germline ends. This CDR3 has 13 amino acids. The CDR3 reads CASSPTAGSEAFF. In nucleotides, the CDR3 is TGCGCCAGCAGCCCTACGGCAGGGAGTGAAGCTTTCTTT.

This clonotype showed up many times. The chain links TRBV7-7 to TRBJ2-5, with 8 positions matching TRBD1. Germline V gives CDR1 SSHAT, CDR2 FNYEAQ (reference sequence). V was pared by 1 base and J by 4 bases, with 17 bases of the junction left unmatched. This CDR3 is built from 19 residues. The CDR3 spells CASSLVGPGRQGRSETQYF. The DNA for the CDR3 is TGTGCCAGCAGCTTAGTCGGACCTGGGCGACAGGGGAGGTCAGAGACCCAGTACTTC.

J is TRBJ2-1 and V is TRBV7-2; possible D gene TRBD2, 6 bases. Germline-derived CDR1 and CDR2 are SGHTA and FQGNSA. This CDR3 has 17 residues. The V end was cut by 1 base, the J end by 7 bases, with 20 bases between. The CDR3 spells CASSLVGGGMTRNEQFF. In nucleotides, the CDR3 is TGTGCCAGCAGCTTAGTCGGGGGAGGCATGACTAGGAATGAGCAGTTCTTC. Drawing the rest from reference TRBV7-2 and TRBJ2-1, the complete variable domain is GAGVSQSPSNKVTEKGKDVELRCDPISGHTALYWYRQSLGQGLEFLIYFQGNSAPDKSGLPSDRFSAERTGGSVSTLTIQRTQQEDSAVYLCASSLVGGGMTRNEQFFGPGTRLTVL.

This clonotype was counted ten times or more. The genes are TRBV7-2 and TRBJ1-5, with D perhaps TRBD1 (6 bases). V was cut by 5 bases and J by 2 bases, with 16 bases left in between. CDR1 and CDR2 (germline): SGHTA, FQGNSA. The CDR3 has 16 residues. The CDR3, as DNA: TGTGCCAGCAGCCAGATGGCGGCAGGGGGCAATCAGCCCCAGCATTTT. Its translation is CASSQMAAGGNQPQHF.

This chain links TRBV10-3 with TRBJ2-2; D possibly corresponds to TRBD2 (6 bases). V was shortened by 6 bases and J by 6 bases, with 11 bases between the two germline ends. This CDR3 is built from 13 residues. Germline V lookup: CDR1 ENHRY, CDR2 SYGVKD. CDR3 nucleotide sequence: TGTGCCATCAGGGAAGGAGGGGCCGGGGAGCTGTTTTTT. It specifies CAIREGGAGELFF.

The sample holds many counts of this clonotype. The CDR3: CASSSTGTPFGNTIYF. As DNA, the CDR3 is TGTGCCAGCAGCTCGACCGGGACACCATTCGGAAACACCATATATTTT. The rearrangement links TRBV7-2 to TRBJ1-3; weak D call: TRBD1 (6 bases). V was cut by 4 bases and J by 4 bases, with 17 bases left in between. The CDR3 is 16 amino acids. Germline V CDR1 and CDR2: SGHTA, FQGNSA.

The chain employs TRBV10-3 and TRBJ2-7, with D possibly being TRBD2 (5 bases). The CDR3 loop spans 14 amino acids. Deletions cut 8 bases from V and 2 bases from J, with 16 bases between. Germline-derived CDR1 and CDR2 are ENHRY and SYGVKD. The DNA for the CDR3 is TGTGCCATCGGTGCGGACCGTAGCGCCTACGAGCAGTACTTC. Its protein is CAIGADRSAYEQYF.

The count of this clonotype is one. V is TRBV7-9 and J is TRBJ1-6, with 10 bases lining up with TRBD1. J was trimmed by 11 bases and V by 5 bases; bases with no gene match: 9. This CDR3 is 15 amino acids long. Germline V CDR1 and CDR2: SEHNR, FQNEAQ (reference sequence). The CDR3: CASSQTPGQGTPLHF. The DNA of the CDR3 is TGTGCCAGCAGCCAAACGCCGGGACAGGGGACACCCCTCCACTTT.